This entry describes one T cell receptor (beta chain). Its antigen is still unknown. The sample comes from a study of human versus mouse CDR3 diversity and MHC coevolution. Overall study: Each sample yielded roughly 5.5 x 10^6 to 1.8 x 10^7 valid reads.

Naive CD4 T cells were sorted as CD45RO-negative, CD62L-positive. Sequencing was performed with immunoSEQ multiplex PCR; in TCRdb, only in-frame clones are kept and a portion is missing. The repertoire holds about 81,000 clones, with 90% to 95% as singletons. Study results and limitations: Human T cells were selected on several MHC II alleles.

The CDR3 length is 15 residues. Germline values: CDR1 KGHSH, CDR2 LQKENI. V dropped 6 bases and J dropped 5; count of bases not matched to a gene: 8. The gene calls are TRBV18 and TRBJ1-5; the match to TRBD1 covers 9 bases. Sequencing was carried out using naive CD4+ T cells from blood. As to subset: CD45RO-negative CD62L-positive naive CD4 T cells. The source is a person aged 30 to 69 in good health. The chain's CDR3 is CASSPGTGNHQPQHF. Here the CDR3 DNA reads TGTGCCAGCTCCCCCGGGACAGGGAATCATCAGCCCCAGCATTTT.